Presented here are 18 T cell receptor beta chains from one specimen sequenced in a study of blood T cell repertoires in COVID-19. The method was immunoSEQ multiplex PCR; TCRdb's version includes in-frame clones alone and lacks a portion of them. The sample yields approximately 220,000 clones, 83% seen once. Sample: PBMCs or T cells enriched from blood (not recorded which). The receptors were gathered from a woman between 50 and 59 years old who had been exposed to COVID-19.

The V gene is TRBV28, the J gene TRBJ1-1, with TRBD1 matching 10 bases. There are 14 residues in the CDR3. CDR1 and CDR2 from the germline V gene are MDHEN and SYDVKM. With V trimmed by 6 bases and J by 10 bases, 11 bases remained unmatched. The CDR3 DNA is TGTGCCAGCAGCCTCCCGGGACAGGGGAAGGGAGCTTTCTTT. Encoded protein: CASSLPGQGKGAFF.

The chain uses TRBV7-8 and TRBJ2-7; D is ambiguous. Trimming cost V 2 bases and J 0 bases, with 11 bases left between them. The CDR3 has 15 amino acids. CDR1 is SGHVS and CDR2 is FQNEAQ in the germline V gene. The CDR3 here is CASSLRTASSYEQYF. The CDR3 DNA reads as TGTGCCAGCAGCTTACGTACCGCGAGCTCCTACGAGCAGTACTTC.

CDR3 nucleotide sequence: TGTGCCAGCAGGAAGGCCTCAGGGGACGGAAACACCATATATTTT. This codes for CASRKASGDGNTIYF. The chain joins TRBV2 to TRBJ1-3; tentative D call: TRBD1 (6 bases). This CDR3 is built from 15 residues. Germline CDR1 is SNHLY and CDR2 is FYNNEI. V was trimmed by 6 bases and J by 4 bases, leaving 16 bases between them.

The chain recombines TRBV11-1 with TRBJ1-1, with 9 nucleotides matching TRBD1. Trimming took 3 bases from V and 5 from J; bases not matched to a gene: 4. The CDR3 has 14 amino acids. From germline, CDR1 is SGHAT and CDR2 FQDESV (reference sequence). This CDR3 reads CASSFPGTGTEAFF. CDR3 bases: TGTGCCAGCAGCTTCCCCGGGACAGGGACTGAAGCTTTCTTT.

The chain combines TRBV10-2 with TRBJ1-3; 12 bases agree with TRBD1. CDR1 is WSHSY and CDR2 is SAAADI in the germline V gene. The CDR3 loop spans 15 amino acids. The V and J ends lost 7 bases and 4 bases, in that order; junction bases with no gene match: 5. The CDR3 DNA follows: TGCGCCAGCACCGGGACAGGGGGCGGAGGAAACACCATATATTTT. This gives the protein CASTGTGGGGNTIYF.

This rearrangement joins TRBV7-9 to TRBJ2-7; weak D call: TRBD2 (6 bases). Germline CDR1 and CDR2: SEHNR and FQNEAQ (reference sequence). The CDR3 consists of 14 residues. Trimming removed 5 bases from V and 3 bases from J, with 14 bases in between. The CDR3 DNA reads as TGTGCCAGCAGCCGACCCCCGGGAGTCTACGAGCAGTACTTC. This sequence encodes CASSRPPGVYEQYF.

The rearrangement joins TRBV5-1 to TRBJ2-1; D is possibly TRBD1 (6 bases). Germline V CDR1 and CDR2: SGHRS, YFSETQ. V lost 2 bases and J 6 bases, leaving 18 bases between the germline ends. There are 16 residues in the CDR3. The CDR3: CASSLKQVQGPNEQFF. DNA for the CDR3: TGCGCCAGCAGCTTAAAACAGGTTCAGGGGCCCAATGAGCAGTTCTTC.

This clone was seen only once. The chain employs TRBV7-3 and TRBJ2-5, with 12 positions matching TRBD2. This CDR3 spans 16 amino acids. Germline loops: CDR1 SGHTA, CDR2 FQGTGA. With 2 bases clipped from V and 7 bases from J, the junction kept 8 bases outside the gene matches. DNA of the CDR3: TGTGCCAGCAGCTTAGACGCTAGCGGGGGGGCTGGGACCCAGTACTTC. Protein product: CASSLDASGGAGTQYF.

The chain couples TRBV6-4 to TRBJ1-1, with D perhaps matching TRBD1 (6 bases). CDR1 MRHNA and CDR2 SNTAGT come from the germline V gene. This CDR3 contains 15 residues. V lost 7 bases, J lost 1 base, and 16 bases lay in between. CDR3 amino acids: CASNPPGHSNTEAFF. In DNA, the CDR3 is TGTGCCAGCAACCCGCCGGGACACTCGAACACTGAAGCTTTCTTT.

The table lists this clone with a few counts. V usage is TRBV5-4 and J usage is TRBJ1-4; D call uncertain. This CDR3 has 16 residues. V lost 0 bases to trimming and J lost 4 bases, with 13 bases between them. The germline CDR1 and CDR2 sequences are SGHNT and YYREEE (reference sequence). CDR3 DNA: TGTGCCAGCAGCTTGGGGAGCGGGCACAGTAATGAAAAACTGTTTTTT. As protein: CASSLGSGHSNEKLFF.

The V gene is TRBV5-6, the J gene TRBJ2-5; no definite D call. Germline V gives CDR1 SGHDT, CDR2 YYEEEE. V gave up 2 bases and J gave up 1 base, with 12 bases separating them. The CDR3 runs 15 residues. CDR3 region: CASSFYGRTQETQYF. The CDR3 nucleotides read TGTGCCAGCAGCTTTTATGGGCGAACCCAAGAGACCCAGTACTTC.

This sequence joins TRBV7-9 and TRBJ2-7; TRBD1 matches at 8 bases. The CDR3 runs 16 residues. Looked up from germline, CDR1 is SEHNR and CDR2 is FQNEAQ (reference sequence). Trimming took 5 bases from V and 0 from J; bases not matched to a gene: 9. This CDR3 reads CASSTDRGRSSYEQYF. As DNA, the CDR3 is TGTGCCAGCAGCACAGACAGGGGTCGCAGCTCCTACGAGCAGTACTTC.

The CDR3 here is CASSLGGAGGEKLFF. CDR3 nucleotides: TGCGCCAGCAGCTTGGGTGGGGCTGGTGGTGAAAAACTGTTTTTT. The J gene is TRBJ1-4, the V gene TRBV5-1, with D perhaps matching TRBD1 (5 bases). CDR1 is SGHRS and CDR2 is YFSETQ in the germline V gene. Trimming removed 0 bases from V and 7 bases from J, with 13 bases in between. The CDR3 runs 15 residues. The entire variable domain, with the rest obtained from reference TRBV5-1 and TRBJ1-4, is as follows: KAGVTQTPRYLIKTRGQQVTLSCSPISGHRSVSWYQQTPGQGLQFLFEYFSETQRNKGNFPGRFSGRQFSNSRSEMNVSTLELGDSALYLCASSLGGAGGEKLFFGSGTQLSVL.

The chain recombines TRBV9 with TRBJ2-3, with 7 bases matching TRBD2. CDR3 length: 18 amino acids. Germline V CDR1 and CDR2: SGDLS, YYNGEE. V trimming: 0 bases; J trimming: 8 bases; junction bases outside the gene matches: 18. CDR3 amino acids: CASSVEVGGGGVGGTQYF. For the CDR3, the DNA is TGTGCCAGCAGCGTAGAAGTCGGCGGGGGAGGGGTGGGAGGTACGCAGTATTTT.

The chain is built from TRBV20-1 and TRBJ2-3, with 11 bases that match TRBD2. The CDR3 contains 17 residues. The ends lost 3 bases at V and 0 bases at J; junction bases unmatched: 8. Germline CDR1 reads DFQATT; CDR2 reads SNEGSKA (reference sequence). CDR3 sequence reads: CSASRLAGGVSTDTQYF. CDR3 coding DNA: TGCAGTGCTAGTCGGCTAGCGGGGGGCGTGAGCACAGATACGCAGTATTTT.

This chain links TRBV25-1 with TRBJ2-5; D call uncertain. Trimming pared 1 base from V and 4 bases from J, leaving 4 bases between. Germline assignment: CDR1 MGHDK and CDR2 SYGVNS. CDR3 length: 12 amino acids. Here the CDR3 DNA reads TGTGCCAGCAGTGAATTCGGAGAGACCCAGTACTTC. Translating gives CASSEFGETQYF.

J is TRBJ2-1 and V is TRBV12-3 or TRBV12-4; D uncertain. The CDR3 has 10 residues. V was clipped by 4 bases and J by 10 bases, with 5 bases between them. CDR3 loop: CASSSQEQFF. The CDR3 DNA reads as TGTGCCAGCAGTTCGCAGGAGCAGTTCTTC.

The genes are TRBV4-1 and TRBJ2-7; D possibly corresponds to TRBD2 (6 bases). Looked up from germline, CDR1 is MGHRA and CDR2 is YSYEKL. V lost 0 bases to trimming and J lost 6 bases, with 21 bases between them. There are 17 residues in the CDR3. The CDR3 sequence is CASSQDRTGVGEAEQYF. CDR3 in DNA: TGCGCCAGCAGCCAAGATCGTACGGGTGTGGGGGAGGCCGAGCAGTACTTC.